This T cell receptor beta chain was sequenced in a study of monozygotic twins with inflammatory bowel disease. TCRalpha and TCRbeta cDNA went through nested PCRs of roughly 16 and 10 cycles, two in total. TCRdb re-called the 5' RACE reads, yielding one record per CDR3 amino acid sequence without DNA. Across around 450,000 distinct CDR3 sequences, the top ten clones capture roughly 2.2% of the sample. The germline V gene encodes CDR1 MGHRA and CDR2 YSYEKL. CDR3 length equals 16 residues. The sequenced sample was blood. The TCR comes from a human donor with ulcerative colitis or Crohn's disease, or a healthy co-twin of an affected twin (not recorded which). The chain uses TRBV4-1 and TRBJ2-3; lacking DNA, the TRBD1 call made by TCRdb goes unchecked. This CDR3 reads CASSRATGGTSDTQYF.